The T cell receptor beta chain under discussion was sequenced for a study of cytomegalovirus exposure and HLA in healthy donors. Study findings and constraints: Highly shared sequence variants in one cluster were likely a sequencing artifact. Fewer N-insertions than the 666-donor mean were reportedly shown by an Asian-associated ancestry cluster in a later analysis. The study assumed roughly uniform donor sequencing depth for presence/absence analyses.

PCR amplification relied on 60 Vbeta primers (plus 13 Jbeta primers). Under the authors' procedure: In a later analysis, of around 83 million unique beta chains, about 10 million appeared in at least two donors. This table comes from immunoSEQ multiplex PCR, and its TCRdb copy is limited to in-frame clones, with some not included. V, J and clone size are those of that table, while D and trimming were read from the DNA. The table records about 200,000 clones, 75% to 90% of them present only once. About this clone itself: As yet, its antigen is unknown.

Sequencing input: PBMCs. This receptor was taken from a woman aged 25-40 years in good health and CMV-seronegative.

Written as DNA, the CDR3 is TGTGCCAGCAGCTGGGGCCTTAGGGGGTCTGGAAACACCATATATTTT. This gives the protein CASSWGLRGSGNTIYF. V is TRBV7-2 and J is TRBJ1-3; D may be TRBD1 (6 bases). V was cut by 4 bases and J by 1 base, with 14 bases left in between. The CDR3 has 16 amino acids. The germline V gene has CDR1 SGHTA and CDR2 FQGNSA.